The T cell receptor (beta chain) described here comes from a study of blood T cell repertoires in COVID-19. Participants were aged about 18 to 100 years from some 24 US areas. V was shortened by 2 bases and J by 5 bases, with 21 bases between the two germline ends. Germline values: CDR1 SGHTA, CDR2 FQGTGA. This CDR3 region has 17 residues. Only in-frame clones appear in the TCRdb table, and some are missing; sequencing was by immunoSEQ multiplex PCR. This sample has some 210,000 clones, with roughly 89% found just once. The receptor was isolated from a man younger than 35 with acute COVID-19. Sequencing was done on a sample of PBMCs or T cells enriched from blood (not recorded which). V usage is TRBV7-3 and J usage is TRBJ2-5; D might be TRBD1 (6 bases). The DNA for the CDR3 is TGTGCCAGCAGCTTACACGGCGCCCAGGGGCAAAGGGAGACCCAGTACTTC. This codes for CASSLHGAQGQRETQYF.